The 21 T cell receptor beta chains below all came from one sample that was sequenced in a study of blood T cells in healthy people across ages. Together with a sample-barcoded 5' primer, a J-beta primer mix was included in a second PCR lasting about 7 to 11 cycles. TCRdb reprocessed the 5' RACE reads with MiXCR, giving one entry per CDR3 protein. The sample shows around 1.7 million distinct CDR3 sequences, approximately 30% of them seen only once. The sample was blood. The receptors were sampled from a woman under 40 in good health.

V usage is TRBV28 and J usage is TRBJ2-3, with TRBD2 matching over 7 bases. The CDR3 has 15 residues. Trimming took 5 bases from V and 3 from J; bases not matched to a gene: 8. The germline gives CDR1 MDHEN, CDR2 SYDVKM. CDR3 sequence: CASSSGDFRTDTQYF. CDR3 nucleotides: TGTGCCAGCAGTAGCGGGGATTTCAGGACAGATACGCAGTATTTT.

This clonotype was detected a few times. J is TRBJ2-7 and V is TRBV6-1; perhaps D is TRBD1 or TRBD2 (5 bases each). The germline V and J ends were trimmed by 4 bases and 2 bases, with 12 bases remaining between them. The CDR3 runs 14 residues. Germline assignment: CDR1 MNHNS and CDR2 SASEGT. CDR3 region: CASSGWDVTYEQYF. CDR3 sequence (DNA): TGTGCCAGCAGTGGGTGGGACGTAACCTACGAGCAGTACTTC.

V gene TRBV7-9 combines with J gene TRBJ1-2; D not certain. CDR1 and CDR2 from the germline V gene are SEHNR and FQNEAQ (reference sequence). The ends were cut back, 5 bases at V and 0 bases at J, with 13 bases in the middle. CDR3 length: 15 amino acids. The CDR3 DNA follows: TGTGCCAGCAGCCCCGGTGAGCGTCCTAACTATGGCTACACCTTC. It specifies CASSPGERPNYGYTF.

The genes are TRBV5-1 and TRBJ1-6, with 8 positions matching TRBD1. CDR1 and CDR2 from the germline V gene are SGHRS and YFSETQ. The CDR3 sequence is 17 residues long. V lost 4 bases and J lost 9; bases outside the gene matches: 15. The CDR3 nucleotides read TGCGCCAGCAGCCCCGAACCGGGACAGGCCTCTACTTCACCCCTCCACTTT. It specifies CASSPEPGQASTSPLHF.

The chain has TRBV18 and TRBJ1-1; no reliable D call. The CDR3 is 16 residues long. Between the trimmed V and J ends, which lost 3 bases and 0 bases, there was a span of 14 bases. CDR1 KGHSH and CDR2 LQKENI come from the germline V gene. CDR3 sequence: CASSPLSQILNTEAFF. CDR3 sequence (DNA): TGTGCCAGCTCACCGCTGTCACAGATATTGAACACTGAAGCTTTCTTT.

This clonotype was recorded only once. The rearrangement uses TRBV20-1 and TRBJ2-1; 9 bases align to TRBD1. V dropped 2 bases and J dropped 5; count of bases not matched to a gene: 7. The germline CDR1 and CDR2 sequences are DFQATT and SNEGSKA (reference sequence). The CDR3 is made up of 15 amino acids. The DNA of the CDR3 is TGCAGTGCTAGATCGGCGGACAGGGGTGACAATGAGCAGTTCTTC. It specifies CSARSADRGDNEQFF.

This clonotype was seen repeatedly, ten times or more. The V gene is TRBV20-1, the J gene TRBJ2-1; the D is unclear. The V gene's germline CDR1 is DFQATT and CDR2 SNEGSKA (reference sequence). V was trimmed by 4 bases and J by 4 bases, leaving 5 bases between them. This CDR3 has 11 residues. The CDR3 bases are TGCAGTGCTACTGGATACAATGAGCAGTTCTTC. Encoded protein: CSATGYNEQFF.

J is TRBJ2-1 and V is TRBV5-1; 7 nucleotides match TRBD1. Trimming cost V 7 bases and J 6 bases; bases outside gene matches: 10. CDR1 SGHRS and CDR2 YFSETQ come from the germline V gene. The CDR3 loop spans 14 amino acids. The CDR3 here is CASGPRTGVNEQFF. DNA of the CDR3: TGCGCCAGCGGTCCCCGAACAGGGGTCAATGAGCAGTTCTTC.

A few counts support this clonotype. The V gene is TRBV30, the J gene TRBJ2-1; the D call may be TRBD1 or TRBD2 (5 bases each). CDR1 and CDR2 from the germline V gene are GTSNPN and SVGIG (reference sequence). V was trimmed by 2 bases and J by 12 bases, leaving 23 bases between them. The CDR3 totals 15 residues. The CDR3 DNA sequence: TGTGCCTGGAGTCCGGACTCGCTAGCCGGAAGGGGGCAGTTCTTC. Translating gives CAWSPDSLAGRGQFF.

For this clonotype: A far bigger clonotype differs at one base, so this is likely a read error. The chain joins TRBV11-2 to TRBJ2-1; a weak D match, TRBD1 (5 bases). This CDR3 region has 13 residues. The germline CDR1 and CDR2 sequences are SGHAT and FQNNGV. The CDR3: CANSQDRYNEQFF. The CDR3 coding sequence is TGTGCCAACAGCCAAGACAGATACAATGAGCAGTTCTTC.

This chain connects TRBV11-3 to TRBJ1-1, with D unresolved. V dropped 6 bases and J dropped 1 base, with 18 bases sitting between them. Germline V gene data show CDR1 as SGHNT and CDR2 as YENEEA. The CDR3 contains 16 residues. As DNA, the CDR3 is TGTGCCAGCAGTCAACCAGTTCAGGTAGAGAACACTGAAGCTTTCTTT. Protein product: CASSQPVQVENTEAFF. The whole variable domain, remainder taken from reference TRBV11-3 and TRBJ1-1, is EAGVVQSPRYKIIEKKQPVAFWCNPISGHNTLYWYLQNLGQGPELLIRYENEEAVDDSQLPKDRFSAERLKGVDSTLKIQPAELGDSAVYLCASSQPVQVENTEAFFGQGTRLTVV.

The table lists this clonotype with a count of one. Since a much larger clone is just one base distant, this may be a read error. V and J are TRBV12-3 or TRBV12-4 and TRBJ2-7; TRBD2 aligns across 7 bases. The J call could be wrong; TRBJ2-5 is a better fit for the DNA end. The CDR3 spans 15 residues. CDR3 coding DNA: TGTGCCAGCAGTTTAAGCGGGACCCTGAGGGAGACCCAGTACTTC. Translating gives CASSLSGTLRETQYF.

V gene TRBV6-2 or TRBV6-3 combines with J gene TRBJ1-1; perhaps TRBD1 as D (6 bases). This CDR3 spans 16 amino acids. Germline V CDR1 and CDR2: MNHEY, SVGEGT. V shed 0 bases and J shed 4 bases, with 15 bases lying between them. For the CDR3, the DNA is TGTGCCAGCAGTTACTCTCAGGGGAGGTGGGGCACTGAAGCTTTCTTT. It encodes CASSYSQGRWGTEAFF.

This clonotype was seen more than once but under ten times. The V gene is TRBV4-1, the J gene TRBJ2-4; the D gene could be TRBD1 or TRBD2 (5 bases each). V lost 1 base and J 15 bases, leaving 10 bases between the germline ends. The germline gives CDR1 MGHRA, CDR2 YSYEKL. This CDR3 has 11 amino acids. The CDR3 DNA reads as TGCGCCAGCAGCCAAGCGGGACGACCGTACTTC. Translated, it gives CASSQAGRPYF.

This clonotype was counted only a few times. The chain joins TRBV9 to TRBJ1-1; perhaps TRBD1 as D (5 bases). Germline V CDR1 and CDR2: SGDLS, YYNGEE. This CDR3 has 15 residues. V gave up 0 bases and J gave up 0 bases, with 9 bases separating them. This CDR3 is CASSVGGSLNTEAFF. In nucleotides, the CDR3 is TGTGCCAGCAGCGTAGGGGGCAGCTTGAACACTGAAGCTTTCTTT.

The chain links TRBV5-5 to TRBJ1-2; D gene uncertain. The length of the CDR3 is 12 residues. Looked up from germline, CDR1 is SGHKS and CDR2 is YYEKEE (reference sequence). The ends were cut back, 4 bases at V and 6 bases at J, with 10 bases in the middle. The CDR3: CASSVRQNGYTF. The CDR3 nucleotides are TGTGCCAGCAGCGTCAGGCAGAATGGCTACACCTTC.

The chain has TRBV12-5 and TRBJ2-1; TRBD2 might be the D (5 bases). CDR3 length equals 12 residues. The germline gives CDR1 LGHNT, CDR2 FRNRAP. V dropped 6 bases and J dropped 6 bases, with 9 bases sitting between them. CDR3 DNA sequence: TGTGCTAGTGGCCGCACTAGCAATGAGCAGTTCTTC. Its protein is CASGRTSNEQFF.

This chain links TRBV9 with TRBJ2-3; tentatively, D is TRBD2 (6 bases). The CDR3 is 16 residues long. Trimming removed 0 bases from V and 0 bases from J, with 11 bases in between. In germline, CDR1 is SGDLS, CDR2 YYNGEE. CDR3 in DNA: TGTGCCAGCAGCGTAGGACGGGAGACTAGCACAGATACGCAGTATTTT. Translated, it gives CASSVGRETSTDTQYF.

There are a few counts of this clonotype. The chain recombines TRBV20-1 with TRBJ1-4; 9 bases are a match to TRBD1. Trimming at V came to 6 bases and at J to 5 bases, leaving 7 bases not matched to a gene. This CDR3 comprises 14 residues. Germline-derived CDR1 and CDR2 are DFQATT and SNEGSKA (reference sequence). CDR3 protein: CSAQPGTGNEKLFF. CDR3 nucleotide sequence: TGCAGTGCGCAACCCGGGACAGGGAATGAAAAACTGTTTTTT.

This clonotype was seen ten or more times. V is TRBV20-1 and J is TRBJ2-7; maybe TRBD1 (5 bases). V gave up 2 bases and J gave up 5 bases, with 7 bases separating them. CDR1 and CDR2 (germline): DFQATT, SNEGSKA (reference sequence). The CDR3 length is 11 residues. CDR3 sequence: CSARQGNEQYF. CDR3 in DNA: TGCAGTGCTAGACAGGGTAACGAGCAGTACTTC.

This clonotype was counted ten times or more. CDR3 protein: CASREAGDEKLFF. CDR3 bases: TGTGCCAGCCGAGAGGCAGGGGATGAAAAACTGTTTTTT. This sequence joins TRBV6-6 and TRBJ1-4, with D maybe TRBD1 (6 bases). The germline V gene encodes CDR1 MNHNY and CDR2 SVGAGI (reference sequence). The CDR3 is 13 amino acids. V lost 8 bases to trimming and J lost 6 bases, with 13 bases between them.